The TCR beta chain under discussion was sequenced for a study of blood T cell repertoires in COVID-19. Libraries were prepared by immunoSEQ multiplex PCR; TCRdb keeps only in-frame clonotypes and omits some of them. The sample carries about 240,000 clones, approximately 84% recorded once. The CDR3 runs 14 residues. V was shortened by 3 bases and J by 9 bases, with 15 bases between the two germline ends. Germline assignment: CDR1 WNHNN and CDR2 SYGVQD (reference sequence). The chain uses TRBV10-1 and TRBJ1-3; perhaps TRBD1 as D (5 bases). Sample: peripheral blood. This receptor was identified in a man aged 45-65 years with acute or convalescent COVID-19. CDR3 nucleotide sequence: TGCGCCAGCAGTGAAGACAGACCGATGGGCACCATATATTTT. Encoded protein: CASSEDRPMGTIYF.